Listed here are 12 T cell receptor beta chains from one sample, sequenced in a study of technical replicates of blood from a handful of donors. Produced via immunoSEQ multiplex PCR; TCRdb's table is partial and in-frame only. The sample lists around 68,000 clones; 95% to 97% were seen once. Sequencing was done on a sample of T cells isolated from PBMCs. These receptors were taken from a human donor in good health.

This chain uses TRBV28 with TRBJ2-5; TRBD2 agrees at 10 bases. Germline V gene sequence: CDR1 MDHEN, CDR2 SYDVKM. With V trimmed by 8 bases and J by 0 bases, 9 bases remained unmatched. This CDR3 has 16 amino acids. In DNA, the CDR3 is TGTGCCAGCGGTCAACCCACTAGCGGGGACCAAGAGACCCAGTACTTC. Translating gives CASGQPTSGDQETQYF.

The rearrangement uses TRBV5-4 and TRBJ2-1, with 8 bases aligning to TRBD2. CDR1 and CDR2 from the germline V gene are SGHNT and YYREEE (reference sequence). V was pared by 2 bases and J by 7 bases, with 11 bases of the junction left unmatched. This CDR3 region has 16 residues. CDR3 DNA sequence: TGTGCCAGCAGCTTCCCCCTAGCGGGCGAGAGGAATGAGCAGTTCTTC. Amino acid sequence: CASSFPLAGERNEQFF.

The chain couples TRBV15 to TRBJ1-1, with D unclear. This CDR3 spans 15 amino acids. Per the germline V gene, CDR1 is LNHNV and CDR2 is YYDKDF (reference sequence). V dropped 1 base and J dropped 2 bases, with 11 bases sitting between them. CDR3 sequence reads: CATSRGQTINTEAFF. The CDR3 DNA is TGTGCCACCAGCAGAGGACAAACGATAAACACTGAAGCTTTCTTT.

The V and J genes are TRBV7-3 and TRBJ2-1, with D perhaps matching TRBD1 (5 bases). Trimming cost V 1 base and J 3 bases, with 22 bases left between them. Germline CDR1 is SGHTA and CDR2 is FQGTGA. This CDR3 is 19 amino acids long. The CDR3, as DNA: TGTGCCAGCAGCTTAATGGTCCTACCCCAGGGTAAGGGCTACAATGAGCAGTTCTTC. Translating it yields CASSLMVLPQGKGYNEQFF.

The chain joins TRBV4-3 to TRBJ2-7; 9 bases fit TRBD1. V lost 4 bases to trimming and J lost 3 bases; unmatched junction nucleotides: 7. Germline-derived CDR1 and CDR2 are LGHNA and YSLEER. This CDR3 contains 15 residues. The CDR3: CASSRYRGQNYEQYF. The DNA for the CDR3 is TGCGCCAGCAGCCGCTACAGGGGGCAGAACTACGAGCAGTACTTC.

This chain joins TRBV5-4 and TRBJ2-7; 7 positions match TRBD2. CDR1 is SGHNT and CDR2 is YYREEE in the germline V gene (reference sequence). The CDR3 contains 15 residues. After removal of 5 bases from V and 3 bases from J, the junction contained 11 bases not matched to a gene. CDR3 residues: CASSYTSATIYEQYF. The CDR3 DNA reads as TGTGCCAGCAGTTACACTAGCGCAACGATCTACGAGCAGTACTTC.

V usage is TRBV28 and J usage is TRBJ1-2, with 9 bases lining up with TRBD1. V was clipped by 7 bases and J by 5 bases; unmatched bases: 5. Per the germline V gene, CDR1 is MDHEN and CDR2 is SYDVKM. The CDR3 totals 13 residues. This CDR3 is CASIRDRAYGYTF. In DNA, the CDR3 is TGTGCCAGCATCCGGGACAGGGCTTATGGCTACACCTTC.

This sequence joins TRBV5-6 and TRBJ1-1; 12 bases fit TRBD1. Trimming at V came to 4 bases and at J to 4 bases, leaving 5 bases not matched to a gene. Germline values: CDR1 SGHDT, CDR2 YYEEEE. CDR3 length: 15 residues. CDR3 nucleotide sequence: TGTGCCAGCAGCCCCGGGACAGGGGGCAGCACTGAAGCTTTCTTT. This codes for CASSPGTGGSTEAFF. The variable domain in full, completed from reference TRBV5-6 and TRBJ1-1, reads DAGVTQSPTHLIKTRGQQVTLRCSPKSGHDTVSWYQQALGQGPQFIFQYYEEEERQRGNFPDRFSGHQFPNYSSELNVNALLLGDSALYLCASSPGTGGSTEAFFGQGTRLTVV.

The chain uses TRBV4-1 and TRBJ2-3; 9 bases agree with TRBD1. V lost 5 bases, J lost 7 bases, and 16 bases stayed unmatched. The germline V gene has CDR1 MGHRA and CDR2 YSYEKL. The CDR3 contains 17 residues. The CDR3 DNA reads as TGCGCCAGCAGCTCATACTGGACAGGGGAGGAGGTTCATACGCAGTATTTT. It yields the protein CASSSYWTGEEVHTQYF.

The count of this clone is one. This rearrangement joins TRBV29-1 to TRBJ1-2; 10 positions agree with TRBD1. Germline loops: CDR1 SQVTM, CDR2 ANQGSEA. This CDR3 comprises 11 residues. V lost 6 bases and J lost 8; bases outside the gene matches: 3. CDR3 nucleotides: TGCAGCGTCGGGACAGGGGCCGGCTACACCTTC. As protein: CSVGTGAGYTF. Based on the CDR3 plus reference TRBV29-1 and TRBJ1-2, the full variable domain is SAVISQKPSRDICQRGTSLTIQCQVDSQVTMMFWYRQQPGQSLTLIATANQGSEATYESGFVIDKFPISRPNLTFSTLTVSNMSPEDSSIYLCSVGTGAGYTFGSGTRLTVV.

This rearrangement joins TRBV11-2 to TRBJ2-7; weak D call: TRBD2 (6 bases). Trimming shortened V by 3 bases and J by 4 bases, and 16 bases separated the two germline ends. Looked up from germline, CDR1 is SGHAT and CDR2 is FQNNGV. The CDR3 is made up of 15 amino acids. CDR3 in amino acids: CASSLERLGWYEQYF. The CDR3 DNA reads TGTGCCAGCAGCTTGGAGAGACTAGGGTGGTACGAGCAGTACTTC.

This chain joins TRBV2 and TRBJ2-3; TRBD2 aligns across 11 bases. The CDR3 is made up of 15 amino acids. Trimming cost V 6 bases and J 4 bases; bases outside gene matches: 6. Germline V lookup: CDR1 SNHLY, CDR2 FYNNEI. CDR3 DNA: TGTGCCAGCAGGAAACTAGCGGGAGTCTCAGATACGCAGTATTTT. It encodes CASRKLAGVSDTQYF. Full variable domain (outside the CDR3, taken from reference TRBV2 and TRBJ2-3): EPEVTQTPSHQVTQMGQEVILRCVPISNHLYFYWYRQILGQKVEFLVSFYNNEISEKSEIFDDQFSVERPDGSNFTLKIRSTKLEDSAMYFCASRKLAGVSDTQYFGPGTRLTVL.